This TCR beta chain was captured in a study of blood T cell repertoires in COVID-19 (dated by TCRdb to 2018 to 2021). Broadly, across the study: Samples covering the acute and convalescent phases of COVID-19 were provided by collaborators in the United States, Italy and Spain. The material from the prospective study consisted of cDNA or gDNA derived from T cells, B-cell-depleted T cells, or PBMCs. Deeply sampled blood TCRbeta repertoires from subjects exposed to, actively infected with, or recovered from COVID-19 were included in the dataset. The repertoires were made available in a free public database intended to serve as a resource for research on the immune response to SARS-CoV-2. The samples were drawn from two sources: the first 160 participants of the ongoing ImmuneRACE study, and 950 to 1,500 subjects contributed by 6 global collaborators. A de-identified subject ID, COVID-19 status, age in years and sex were almost always included in the sample metadata. Where available, HLA class I and class II types were taken from metadata supplied by the sample provider and were not determined by assay-based typing.

TCRbeta CDR3 regions were amplified from genomic DNA by means of the immunoSEQ Assay, a bias-controlled multiplex PCR. The paper's data handling went like this. The number of nucleated cells in each sample was estimated by amplification of reference gene primers within the assay. Sequence reads were collapsed and filtered to measure the absolute abundance of every unique TCRbeta CDR3 rearrangement. For each sample, productive Simpson clonality was calculated as the square root of Simpson's diversity index over productive rearrangements. Here the immuneACCESS table is served through TCRdb, limited to in-frame sequences with V and J called. Missing clones are a known gap in these copies; in checked studies unresolved V genes cover under half, and the rest lacks a known reason. V and J calls and clone size are given by that table; D and trimming were obtained from the DNA. The sample includes 20,000 or so clones, with roughly 90% observed a single time. Of the sample, approximately 5.9% falls within the top ten clones.

The collaborating institutions used their own protocols to collect whole blood in K2EDTA tubes. For TCRbeta analysis, collaborator samples were shipped as frozen whole blood, as isolated PBMCs, or as DNA extracted from either sample type. Here is what the overall study found, with its caveats: Clinical and demographic metadata were provided uncurated, with the amount varying by source and participant.

This clone was observed a single time. No antigen is known for it. No base quality values were provided; no much bigger clone lies one nucleotide off. The clonotype originates from a human donor in a cohort sampled during active COVID-19. Sequencing was performed on peripheral blood.

The bases are TGCAGTGCTAGTTGGTTTAGACAAAACAATGAGCAGTTCTTC. It codes for CSASWFRQNNEQFF. The sequence joins TRBV20-1 to TRBJ2-1, with an unclear D gene assignment. The cysteine opens and the phenylalanine closes a CDR3 of 14 amino acids. Just the 42-base CDR3 DNA is kept, in frame starting at base 1. V loses 3 bases of germline sequence and J loses 5 bases, and the interval between the two ends is 14 bases. Looking up the germline V gene (reference sequence) yields CDR1 DFQATT and CDR2 SNEGSKA.